These 25 T cell receptor beta chains were sequenced from one sample in a study of T cell changes during pregnancy in multiple sclerosis. Assay: immunoSEQ multiplex PCR; the TCRdb copy retains only in-frame clones and omits some. This sample has 50,000 to 80,000 clones, with roughly 91% found just once. Sequences were derived from CD8+ T cells from peripheral blood mononuclear cells, sampled before pregnancy. These receptors originate from a female donor with multiple sclerosis, enrolled in a pregnancy study.

V usage is TRBV9 and J usage is TRBJ2-1; TRBD2 matches 7 bases. Trimming at V came to 3 bases and at J to 8 bases, leaving 14 bases not matched to a gene. This CDR3 region has 16 residues. Germline CDR1 SGDLS, CDR2 YYNGEE. CDR3 protein: CASSEGTGRGFDEQFF. The CDR3 region has the DNA TGTGCCAGCAGCGAAGGAACTGGGAGGGGCTTCGATGAGCAGTTCTTC.

This clone came up a few times. The V and J genes are TRBV29-1 and TRBJ1-1; D might be TRBD1 (5 bases). The CDR3 totals 12 residues. Germline V gene lookup returns CDR1 SQVTM and CDR2 ANQGSEA. Trimming stripped 7 bases from V and 4 bases from J, with 13 bases between. This CDR3 reads CSGTGVATEAFF. CDR3 nucleotide sequence: TGCAGCGGAACAGGAGTGGCCACTGAAGCTTTCTTT.

In its sample, this clone was seen a few times. One junction end disagrees with the germline gene, perhaps due to a read error. The chain combines TRBV6-5 with TRBJ1-2, with D perhaps TRBD1 (6 bases). CDR1 MNHEY and CDR2 SVGAGI come from the germline V gene. CDR3 length: 12 amino acids. CDR3 sequence reads: CASSAAGDEKAF. For the CDR3, the DNA is TGTGCCAGCAGCGCCGCAGGGGACGAGAAGGCCTTC.

The chain employs TRBV13 and TRBJ2-3; 10 bases are a match to TRBD1. The V gene's germline CDR1 is PRHDT and CDR2 FYEKMQ (reference sequence). V lost 1 base and J lost 3; bases outside the gene matches: 7. This CDR3 is built from 17 residues. CDR3 region: CASSLVRTGGATDTQYF. CDR3 DNA sequence: TGTGCCAGCAGCTTAGTGCGGACAGGGGGAGCTACAGATACGCAGTATTTT. Full variable domain (missing parts from reference TRBV13 and TRBJ2-3): AAGVIQSPRHLIKEKRETATLKCYPIPRHDTVYWYQQGPGQDPQFLISFYEKMQSDKGSIPDRFSAQQFSDYHSELNMSSLELGDSALYFCASSLVRTGGATDTQYFGPGTRLTVL.

The gene calls are TRBV10-3 and TRBJ2-7; 8 positions match TRBD1. The CDR3 is 15 amino acids. V was clipped by 2 bases and J by 0 bases; unmatched bases: 3. The germline gives CDR1 ENHRY, CDR2 SYGVKD. CDR3 bases: TGTGCCATCAGTGAGGACGACAGGGGCTCCTACGAGCAGTACTTC. Its translation is CAISEDDRGSYEQYF.

The chain joins TRBV5-1 to TRBJ1-1, with 7 nucleotides matching TRBD1. The CDR3 totals 14 residues. J was trimmed by 5 bases and V by 6 bases; bases with no gene match: 10. Germline V gene data show CDR1 as SGHRS and CDR2 as YFSETQ. The CDR3 coding sequence is TGCGCCAGCACCCCGGAGGGGGCGTCTACTGAAGCTTTCTTT. Its translation: CASTPEGASTEAFF.

CDR3 nucleotides: TGTGCCTGGAGTGGTATACAGGGGGAGACCCAGTACTTC. The encoded protein is CAWSGIQGETQYF. The chain employs TRBV30 and TRBJ2-5; 7 bases are shared with TRBD1. V lost 1 base and J lost 5; bases outside the gene matches: 4. Germline CDR1 reads GTSNPN; CDR2 reads SVGIG (reference sequence). The CDR3 is 13 residues long.

The gene calls are TRBV6-1 and TRBJ2-7; D is uncertain. Germline values: CDR1 MNHNS, CDR2 SASEGT. Trimming removed 2 bases from V and 0 bases from J, with 11 bases in between. This CDR3 comprises 15 residues. The CDR3 region has the DNA TGTGCCAGCAGTGAACCCCCCAAGAGCTCCTACGAGCAGTACTTC. Translated: CASSEPPKSSYEQYF.

The chain links TRBV25-1 to TRBJ2-3; the D gene is possibly TRBD1 (5 bases). The CDR3 consists of 16 residues. V was clipped by 4 bases and J by 4 bases, with 18 bases between them. Germline CDR1 and CDR2: MGHDK and SYGVNS. The CDR3 coding sequence is TGTGCCAGCAGTGTGTTAGACAGTTCCTCTCCAGATACGCAGTATTTT. It specifies CASSVLDSSSPDTQYF.

The chain employs TRBV7-6 and TRBJ1-2; 7 bases map to TRBD1. Looked up from germline, CDR1 is SGHVS and CDR2 is FNYEAQ. This CDR3 has 12 residues. V gave up 1 base and J gave up 9 bases; unmatched junction bases: 2. The CDR3 is CASSLEGQRYTF. CDR3 DNA sequence: TGTGCCAGCAGCTTAGAGGGACAGCGCTACACCTTC.

The chain links TRBV11-2 to TRBJ2-5; 7 bases agree with TRBD2. V was pared by 3 bases and J by 1 base, with 5 bases of the junction left unmatched. The CDR3 is made up of 15 amino acids. Germline assignment: CDR1 SGHAT and CDR2 FQNNGV. CDR3 amino acids: CASSFRAGLQETQYF. In DNA form, the CDR3 reads TGTGCCAGCAGCTTCCGAGCGGGGCTCCAAGAGACCCAGTACTTC.

The CDR3 is CSATSGAPQETQYF. Here the CDR3 DNA reads TGCAGCGCAACTAGCGGGGCGCCCCAAGAGACCCAGTACTTC. The chain uses TRBV29-1 and TRBJ2-5; TRBD2 agrees at 10 bases. The CDR3 consists of 14 residues. The junction had 6 bases not matched to a gene; V was cut back by 7 bases and J by 1 base. Germline lookup yields CDR1 SQVTM and CDR2 ANQGSEA.

V is TRBV7-6 and J is TRBJ1-2; D not resolved. Germline CDR1 is SGHVS and CDR2 is FNYEAQ. The CDR3 runs 19 residues. The ends were cut back, 5 bases at V and 1 base at J, with 26 bases in the middle. The CDR3 here is CASSPIEGLFPGGNYGYTF. The CDR3 DNA is TGTGCCAGCAGCCCAATTGAGGGTCTATTTCCCGGCGGTAACTATGGCTACACCTTC.

This clone appeared a few times. The chain couples TRBV5-6 to TRBJ1-2; 7 nucleotides align to TRBD1. The CDR3 totals 13 residues. Germline V gene data show CDR1 as SGHDT and CDR2 as YYEEEE. V gave up 4 bases and J gave up 8 bases; unmatched junction bases: 8. The CDR3 sequence: CASSDYRGQGYTF. The CDR3 nucleotides are TGTGCCAGCAGCGACTACAGGGGCCAGGGCTACACCTTC.

This clone occurred once. The V call is TRBV15, the J call TRBJ1-2, with a weak D call TRBD1 (6 bases). The CDR3 totals 12 residues. From germline, CDR1 is LNHNV and CDR2 YYDKDF (reference sequence). The V end was cut by 8 bases, the J end by 4 bases, with 11 bases between. CDR3 region: CATSGQSYGYTF. The CDR3 nucleotides read TGTGCCACCTCCGGACAGAGCTATGGCTACACCTTC.

This sequence joins TRBV6-8 and TRBJ2-1; 7 bases align to TRBD2. Trimming removed 6 bases from V and 0 bases from J; junction bases left unmatched: 5. The CDR3 is 15 amino acids. Germline V gene lookup returns CDR1 MNHGY and CDR2 SAAAGT. The CDR3 here is CASSTAGPSYNEQFF. The DNA of the CDR3 is TGTGCCAGCAGCACAGCGGGACCCTCCTACAATGAGCAGTTCTTC.

The chain couples TRBV6-6 to TRBJ2-2, with TRBD2 as a possible D gene (5 bases). V shed 0 bases and J shed 4 bases, with 9 bases lying between them. This CDR3 is built from 15 residues. Germline assignment: CDR1 MNHNY and CDR2 SVGAGI (reference sequence). Here the CDR3 reads CASSYSSDFTGELFF. DNA for the CDR3: TGTGCCAGCAGTTACTCGTCGGACTTCACCGGGGAGCTGTTTTTT.

The rearrangement uses TRBV7-8 and TRBJ2-1, with a weak D call TRBD2 (6 bases). The CDR3 extends over 10 amino acids. V lost 8 bases to trimming and J lost 9 bases, with 8 bases between them. CDR1 SGHVS and CDR2 FQNEAQ come from the germline V gene. Here the CDR3 DNA reads TGTGCCAGCTTGGGAGGTGAGCAGTTCTTC. Amino acids: CASLGGEQFF.

The chain links TRBV6-5 to TRBJ2-3, with a weak D call TRBD2 (6 bases). This CDR3 spans 14 amino acids. CDR1 is MNHEY, CDR2 SVGAGI, per germline. The germline V and J ends were trimmed by 0 bases and 4 bases, with 8 bases remaining between them. In DNA, the CDR3 is TGTGCCAGCAGTTACTCGTCGGGGGCAGATACGCAGTATTTT. Its translation: CASSYSSGADTQYF.

The rearrangement joins TRBV27 to TRBJ2-7; 10 bases are a match to TRBD2. The CDR3 loop spans 15 amino acids. CDR1 is MNHEY and CDR2 is SMNVEV in the germline V gene (reference sequence). Unmatched junction bases numbered 7, after V lost 5 bases and J lost 3 bases. The CDR3 DNA reads TGTGCCAGCAGTCCATACAGCGGGGGGGTCTACGAGCAGTACTTC. It translates to CASSPYSGGVYEQYF.

The rearrangement links TRBV5-1 to TRBJ1-1; TRBD1 is a possible D gene (6 bases). This CDR3 is 14 amino acids long. V lost 1 base, J lost 5 bases, and 12 bases lay in between. Germline loops: CDR1 SGHRS, CDR2 YFSETQ. The CDR3 nucleotides are TGCGCCAGCAGCTTGATAGGGGGGGATACTGAAGCTTTCTTT. It yields the protein CASSLIGGDTEAFF. Full variable domain (rest looked up from reference TRBV5-1 and TRBJ1-1): KAGVTQTPRYLIKTRGQQVTLSCSPISGHRSVSWYQQTPGQGLQFLFEYFSETQRNKGNFPGRFSGRQFSNSRSEMNVSTLELGDSALYLCASSLIGGDTEAFFGQGTRLTVV.

In its sample, this clone was seen once. This chain links TRBV15 with TRBJ2-3; 7 bases are shared with TRBD2. This CDR3 region has 16 residues. Germline lookup yields CDR1 LNHNV and CDR2 YYDKDF (reference sequence). V dropped 0 bases and J dropped 6; count of bases not matched to a gene: 9. CDR3 bases: TGTGCCACCAGCAGAGATAAGAGCGGGGTAGGTGATACGCAGTATTTT. It yields the protein CATSRDKSGVGDTQYF.

The chain links TRBV19 to TRBJ1-4; D ambiguous. Looked up from germline, CDR1 is LNHDA and CDR2 is SQIVND (reference sequence). Trimming took 3 bases from V and 8 from J, leaving 16 bases between them. CDR3 length: 15 residues. CDR3 protein: CASSIGQEEVEKLFF. The CDR3 nucleotides read TGTGCCAGTAGTATTGGCCAGGAGGAGGTAGAAAAACTGTTTTTT.

This rearrangement joins TRBV7-9 to TRBJ2-1, with 7 bases that match TRBD1. The J segment lost 4 bases and the V segment lost 5 bases, leaving 14 bases of the junction unmatched. Germline V gives CDR1 SEHNR, CDR2 FQNEAQ (reference sequence). The CDR3 runs 17 residues. CDR3 in amino acids: CASSNPPDRNRYNEQFF. CDR3 DNA: TGTGCCAGCAGCAACCCCCCGGACAGGAATCGGTACAATGAGCAGTTCTTC.

The chain employs TRBV5-4 and TRBJ1-1, with no clear D. This CDR3 comprises 14 residues. V was shortened by 2 bases and J by 7 bases, with 15 bases between the two germline ends. Germline V gives CDR1 SGHNT, CDR2 YYREEE (reference sequence). Here the CDR3 DNA reads TGTGCCAGCAGCTTATCTCCGGGTCAAAATGAAGCTTTCTTT. Protein product: CASSLSPGQNEAFF.